This TCR beta chain stems from a study of OX40 agonist ivuxolimab in advanced cancers. The method was immunoSEQ multiplex PCR; TCRdb's version includes in-frame clones alone and lacks a portion of them. In the table there are tens of thousands of clones, about 95% of which are singletons. Study-level points and caveats: On average, CD8+ T cells showed a greater number of expanded clones than CD4+.

The CDR3 sequence is 14 residues long. CDR1 is MNHEY and CDR2 is SMNVEV in the germline V gene (reference sequence). The junction had 8 bases not matched to a gene; V was cut back by 9 bases and J by 6 bases. Excluded were patients having autoimmune disease history or systemic immunosuppression. Blood sampling took place at baseline, cycle 4 day 1, and cycle 7 day 1. Note on this clone: Its cognate antigen is unknown.

The sequence was collected from an adult with an advanced solid tumor such as melanoma, head and neck, liver or kidney cancer. Sample: CD4+ or CD8+ T cells sorted from blood, taken in a trial of the OX40 agonist ivuxolimab. The gene calls are TRBV27 and TRBJ2-1, with 10 bases aligning to TRBD2. CDR3 loop: CASRLAGVINEQFF. Written as DNA, the CDR3 is TGTGCCAGTAGGCTAGCGGGAGTAATCAATGAGCAGTTCTTC.